The following is a T cell receptor (beta chain) sequence with its context. No antigen is known for it. Trimming left V 0 bases short and J 0 bases short, with 9 bases between. The CDR3 contains 16 residues. The germline V gene has CDR1 LGHDT and CDR2 YNNKEL (reference sequence). This entry belongs to a study of T cell responses to AZD1222 COVID-19 vaccine. The assay was immunoSEQ multiplex PCR, and TCRdb's table has in-frame clones only and misses some. This table holds 150,000 to 200,000 clones, 85% to 95% found once. Study-wide findings and caveats: Clonal diversity may have been underestimated, and the donors were mostly white British, with more females than males. Unmutated variant regions are reportedly the target of nearly half of TCRs that are spike-specific. Spike-specific TCR breadth and depth grew following two AZD1222 doses.

This receptor was identified in an adult who received the AZD1222 COVID-19 vaccine. The V call is TRBV3-1 (or the pseudogene TRBV3-2), the J call TRBJ1-3; D remains unclear. Specimen: peripheral blood, collected 28 days after the second AZD1222 dose. CDR3 sequence reads: CASSQESLSSGNTIYF. The CDR3, as DNA: TGTGCCAGCAGCCAAGAATCACTAAGCTCTGGAAACACCATATATTTT.